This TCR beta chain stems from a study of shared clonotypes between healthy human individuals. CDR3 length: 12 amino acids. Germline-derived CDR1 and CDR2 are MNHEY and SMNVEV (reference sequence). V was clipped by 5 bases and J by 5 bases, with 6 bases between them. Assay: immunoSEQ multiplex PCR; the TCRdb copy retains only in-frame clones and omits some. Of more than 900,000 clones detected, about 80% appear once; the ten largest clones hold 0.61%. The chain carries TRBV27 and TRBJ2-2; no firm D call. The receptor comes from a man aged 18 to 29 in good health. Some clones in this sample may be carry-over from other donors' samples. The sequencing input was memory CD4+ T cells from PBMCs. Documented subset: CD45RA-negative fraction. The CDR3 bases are TGTGCCAGCAGTCCCGCTACCGGGGAGCTGTTTTTT. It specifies CASSPATGELFF.